What follows is one T cell receptor (beta chain) and its context. Sequenced by immunoSEQ multiplex PCR; TCRdb stores in-frame clones only, minus some. The table includes about 270,000 clones, about 87% detected once. Germline lookup yields CDR1 PRHDT and CDR2 FYEKMQ (reference sequence). The V and J ends lost 5 bases and 4 bases respectively, with 18 bases between them. The CDR3 totals 15 residues. The source of the sample is a study of blood T cell repertoires in COVID-19. The clonotype was recovered from a human donor in a cohort sampled during active COVID-19. Sequencing was performed on peripheral blood. The rearrangement joins TRBV13 to TRBJ2-7; D perhaps matches TRBD2 (5 bases). DNA of the CDR3: TGTGCCAGCAGCCCCTCGGAGGACGGAATATACGAGCAGTACTTC. Protein product: CASSPSEDGIYEQYF.